Here is one TCR beta chain with its context. CD8 cells regarded as naive lacked CD45RO, were positively chosen for CCR7, and omitted terminally differentiated effector memory CD45RA+ cells. Germline V gene data show CDR1 as MNHEY and CDR2 as SVGAGI. This CDR3 has 14 amino acids. Trimming took 5 bases from V and 4 from J, leaving 14 bases between them. The data stem from a study of shared clonotypes between healthy human individuals. Background on the study: CD4 naive cells filled three plates per donor, CD4 memory three, CD8 naive two and CD8 memory one.

Produced via immunoSEQ multiplex PCR; TCRdb's table is partial and in-frame only. The repertoire consists of roughly 590,000 clones, with 95% to 96% occurring once and the leading ten covering approximately 0.1%. Sequenced: naive CD8+ T cells sorted from blood. This TCR derives from a young woman in good health. The chain links TRBV6-5 to TRBJ1-1, with D perhaps TRBD1 (5 bases). DNA of the CDR3: TGTGCCAGCAGTCATCGGGGGTTACCCACTGAAGCTTTCTTT. It translates to CASSHRGLPTEAFF.